This TCR beta chain was found in a study of long-term antiretroviral therapy in people with HIV. Study-wide points: Blood, drawn from the mid-2000s to the late 2010s, may reflect older ART regimens. Before ART, certain clones expanded, and these dominated the repertoire at all time points. Despite increasing after ART, diversity remained lower than that of transplant donor controls.

Germline V gene lookup returns CDR1 SEHNR and CDR2 FQNEAQ (reference sequence). The CDR3 is made up of 16 amino acids. The J segment lost 4 bases and the V segment lost 3 bases, leaving 9 bases of the junction unmatched. At the survey level, the v3.0 immunoSEQ assay was run. Per-sample sequencing targets were roughly 40,000-55,000 T-cell genomes. Using immunoSEQ multiplex PCR, the repertoire was profiled, and TCRdb retains in-frame clones only, with some absent. Of 12,000 or so clones in the sample, 82% were seen once. In regard to this clone: Its antigen is unknown.

The origin of this receptor is a man aged 45-65 years with HIV. V usage is TRBV7-9 and J usage is TRBJ2-1; 7 bases are shared with TRBD2. This material consisted of unsorted PBMCs, taken around 8 years after starting antiretroviral therapy. The CDR3 is CASSLGRSGAYNEQFF. The CDR3 DNA reads as TGTGCCAGCAGCTTGGGTCGGAGCGGGGCGTACAATGAGCAGTTCTTC.